The 14 T cell receptor beta chains given below trace back to one sample, sequenced in a study of beta chain features in type 1 diabetes. The antigens of these receptors remain unknown. Sequenced material consisted of expressed TCRB transcripts (all of the isolated RNA was reverse transcribed). Sequencing was performed with immunoSEQ multiplex PCR; in TCRdb, only in-frame clones are kept and a portion is missing. This table holds 250,000 or so clones, roughly 14% found once. General study points: Moderate yet significant TCRB CDR3 shortening was seen in Type 1 diabetes patients in all four CD4+ subsets.

The sequenced material came from naive CD4+ T cells from blood. The origin of the receptors is a man aged 30 to 39 with type 1 diabetes.

Only a few counts were recorded for this clone. V is TRBV6-1 and J is TRBJ1-2, with 10 bases that match TRBD1. The V segment lost 3 bases and the J segment 5 bases; nucleotides outside the gene matches: 15. The CDR3 runs to 18 residues. Germline V CDR1 and CDR2: MNHNS, SASEGT. Here the CDR3 DNA reads TGTGCCAGCAGTGAGGGAGGGACAGGGGTCACCAAGTGGTATGGCTACACCTTC. The encoded protein is CASSEGGTGVTKWYGYTF.

This clone was seen more than once but under ten times. V is TRBV6-5 and J is TRBJ1-3; 7 bases map to TRBD1. V lost 4 bases and J lost 0; bases outside the gene matches: 6. In germline, CDR1 is MNHEY, CDR2 SVGAGI. This CDR3 spans 16 amino acids. The DNA for the CDR3 is TGTGCCAGCAGTTCCTTGGGACAGCTCTCTGGAAACACCATATATTTT. This encodes CASSSLGQLSGNTIYF.

This clone was observed a handful of times. J is TRBJ2-3 and V is TRBV6-4; the D gene is possibly TRBD2 (6 bases). The V end was cut by 2 bases, the J end by 0 bases, with 12 bases between. CDR3 length equals 16 residues. Germline CDR1 MRHNA, CDR2 SNTAGT. CDR3 nucleotides: TGTGCCAGCAGTGACCGGGGTAGCGGTAGCACAGATACGCAGTATTTT. Translating gives CASSDRGSGSTDTQYF.

The gene calls are TRBV6-6 and TRBJ2-7; 7 bases fit TRBD1. Germline lookup yields CDR1 MNHNY and CDR2 SVGAGI (reference sequence). CDR3 length: 14 residues. After removal of 4 bases from V and 4 bases from J, the junction contained 7 bases not matched to a gene. The CDR3 nucleotides are TGTGCCAGCAGTTCGGGACAGATCATTTACGAGCAGTACTTC. The encoded protein is CASSSGQIIYEQYF.

The table lists this clone with a few counts. The rearrangement joins TRBV30 to TRBJ1-5; TRBD1 is a possible D gene (6 bases). The germline V and J ends were trimmed by 4 bases and 2 bases, with 12 bases remaining between them. The CDR3 runs 14 residues. From germline, CDR1 is GTSNPN and CDR2 SVGIG (reference sequence). The CDR3 region is CAWTEGDRNQPQHF. As DNA, the CDR3 is TGTGCCTGGACTGAGGGGGACCGCAATCAGCCCCAGCATTTT.

The rearrangement links TRBV14 to TRBJ2-7, with 7 bases matching TRBD1. The V and J ends lost 1 base and 3 bases, in that order; junction bases with no gene match: 9. Germline lookup yields CDR1 SGHDN and CDR2 FVKESK. The CDR3 length is 16 residues. The CDR3 loop reads CASSQGKGQWGYEQYF. In DNA form, the CDR3 reads TGTGCCAGCAGCCAAGGGAAGGGACAGTGGGGCTACGAGCAGTACTTC.

The chain combines TRBV29-1 with TRBJ2-3; D remains unclear. Trimming took 1 base from V and 6 from J, leaving 17 bases between them. Germline loops: CDR1 SQVTM, CDR2 ANQGSEA. This CDR3 has 15 amino acids. CDR3 in DNA: TGCAGCGTTGAAGGGCCCCCCTTGTCCCAGGATACGCAGTATTTT. Translation gives CSVEGPPLSQDTQYF.

This clone was seen only a few times. The CDR3 loop is CASSLLGQGTEKLFF. Written as DNA, the CDR3 is TGTGCCAGCAGCTTATTGGGACAGGGTACCGAAAAACTGTTTTTT. This chain joins TRBV7-2 and TRBJ1-4; 9 positions agree with TRBD1. Germline V CDR1 and CDR2: SGHTA, FQGNSA. Trimming took 2 bases from V and 8 from J; bases not matched to a gene: 6. The CDR3 runs 15 residues. Complete variable domain (other parts from reference TRBV7-2 and TRBJ1-4): GAGVSQSPSNKVTEKGKDVELRCDPISGHTALYWYRQSLGQGLEFLIYFQGNSAPDKSGLPSDRFSAERTGGSVSTLTIQRTQQEDSAVYLCASSLLGQGTEKLFFGSGTQLSVL.

This clone occurred a few times. CDR3 sequence: CASQGTYEQYF. DNA of the CDR3: TGTGCCTCACAGGGTACCTACGAGCAGTACTTC. The chain employs TRBV30 and TRBJ2-7; possible D gene TRBD1, 6 bases. This CDR3 has 11 amino acids. In germline, CDR1 is GTSNPN, CDR2 SVGIG (reference sequence). Trimming stripped 7 bases from V and 2 bases from J, with 9 bases between.

The chain employs TRBV5-1 and TRBJ2-7; 9 positions match TRBD1. There are 16 residues in the CDR3. Unmatched junction bases numbered 10, after V lost 1 base and J lost 5 bases. CDR1 SGHRS and CDR2 YFSETQ come from the germline V gene. The CDR3 sequence: CASSLRSGQGTHEQYF. DNA for the CDR3: TGCGCCAGCAGCTTGCGATCTGGACAGGGGACCCACGAGCAGTACTTC.

The chain links TRBV6-5 to TRBJ2-7; D is uncertain. V gave up 5 bases and J gave up 6 bases, with 11 bases separating them. The CDR3 is made up of 12 amino acids. CDR1 MNHEY and CDR2 SVGAGI come from the germline V gene. The CDR3 DNA is TGTGCCAGCAGTCGCGGTTCGGGCGAGCAGTACTTC. Its translation is CASSRGSGEQYF.

This clone was counted a few times. The chain joins TRBV6-5 to TRBJ2-3; D possibly matches TRBD1 or TRBD2 (6 bases each). The V gene lost 6 bases and the J gene lost 4 bases, with 11 bases spanning the gap. Germline CDR1 is MNHEY and CDR2 is SVGAGI. The CDR3 runs 13 residues. The DNA of the CDR3 is TGTGCCAGCAGGTACAGGGAGGCAGATACGCAGTATTTT. It codes for CASRYREADTQYF.

A few counts support this clone. The chain has TRBV7-9 and TRBJ2-7, with 9 bases lining up with TRBD2. This CDR3 comprises 14 residues. V was clipped by 2 bases and J by 6 bases; unmatched bases: 5. Germline CDR1 is SEHNR and CDR2 is FQNEAQ (reference sequence). CDR3 bases: TGTGCCAGCAGCTTACCGGGACTAGCTTCCGAGCAGTACTTC. Protein: CASSLPGLASEQYF.

The J gene is TRBJ2-2, the V gene TRBV5-4; D is undetermined. The length of the CDR3 is 15 residues. Trimming shortened V by 2 bases and J by 0 bases, and 8 bases separated the two germline ends. Germline CDR1 is SGHNT and CDR2 is YYREEE (reference sequence). CDR3 nucleotide sequence: TGTGCCAGCAGCTTTAAGCGATCGAACACCGGGGAGCTGTTTTTT. Protein product: CASSFKRSNTGELFF.